The rows below give T cell receptor beta chains drawn from one sample of a study of T cell responses to AZD1222 COVID-19 vaccine. TCRdb's table, derived via immunoSEQ multiplex PCR, lists solely in-frame clones and lacks some. The sample has some 130,000 clones, roughly nine tenths seen once; the top ten hold about 1.5%. Material: peripheral blood, obtained on day 0 of AZD1222 vaccination. The source of these receptors is an adult in good health. CDR3s include the opening cysteine and the closing phenylalanine or tryptophan. A D gene is named only where the DNA matches it firmly.

V	D	J	CDR3
TRBV6-5	-	TRBJ2-7	CASWGADSSYEQYF
TRBV19	-	TRBJ1-1	CASSTGITEAFF
TRBV6-1	-	TRBJ2-7	CASSEMGKIAYEQYF
TRBV9	TRBD1	TRBJ1-2	CASSGDRDGGYTF
TRBV30	-	TRBJ1-2	CAWSTSRNYGYTF
TRBV28	-	TRBJ2-1	CASTPYRVTYNEQFF
TRBV9	TRBD1	TRBJ2-2	CASSGGTGPTGELFF
TRBV5-1	-	TRBJ2-1	CASSFRDSSNEQFF
TRBV28	-	TRBJ1-4	CASSPPMGATNEKLFF
TRBV4-1	-	TRBJ2-3	CASSQTAADTQYF
TRBV5-1	TRBD2	TRBJ2-5	CASSLGTSGGETQYF
TRBV2	-	TRBJ2-6	CASSEGQSAANVLTF
TRBV19	-	TRBJ1-1	CASSDPHSATEAFF
TRBV29-1	-	TRBJ2-3	CSAGAGVNTDTQYF
TRBV28	-	TRBJ1-1	CASSREFEAFF
TRBV7-6	TRBD2	TRBJ2-2	CASSIAGRANTGELFF
TRBV10-3	-	TRBJ1-5	CAISGNGENQPQHF
TRBV7-6	-	TRBJ1-1	CASSLPGANGNTEAFF
TRBV5-1	-	TRBJ1-6	CASSLRLGKGDNSPLHF
TRBV5-1	-	TRBJ2-3	CASSPGESTDTQYF
TRBV6-5	TRBD1	TRBJ1-6	CASSRQGASSPLHF
TRBV5-1	TRBD2	TRBJ2-5	CASSSGLAGKTQYF
TRBV19	-	TRBJ1-5	CASSIRQDLSNQPQHF
TRBV27	TRBD1	TRBJ1-2	CASSFNRGRDYGYTF
TRBV6-2/TRBV6-3	-	TRBJ1-2	CASSDVIYGYTF
TRBV5-1	-	TRBJ2-7	CASSSDAGFSYEQYF
TRBV30	-	TRBJ1-3	CAWSSGQFAIYF
TRBV4-1	-	TRBJ2-7	CASSQDPPGPYEQYF
TRBV4-3	-	TRBJ1-2	CASSQDSTDKANYGYTF
TRBV28	-	TRBJ1-2	CASSLGGASGYTF
TRBV5-5	TRBD2	TRBJ2-7	CASSFSGVRSYEQYF
TRBV11-3	-	TRBJ1-1	CASKGGGGEAFF
TRBV7-2	-	TRBJ1-6	CASTVPGRSPLHF
TRBV5-1	-	TRBJ2-2	CASSLEPRVPGELFF
TRBV27	-	TRBJ2-3	CASSPLGDTQYF
TRBV28	-	TRBJ2-7	CASRGSEQYF
TRBV4-1	TRBD2	TRBJ2-1	CASSQEGVAGDHYNEQFF
TRBV9	TRBD1	TRBJ1-1	CASSVVPTGLDEAFF
TRBV19	-	TRBJ1-3	CASSSGLQSGNTIYF
TRBV7-2	TRBD2	TRBJ2-3	CASSSTSGGTTQYF
TRBV11-1	-	TRBJ1-3	CASSLDRPSGNTIYF
TRBV3-1/TRBV3-2	-	TRBJ2-7	CASSQGRDEQYF
TRBV28	-	TRBJ2-7	CAISKGGGFEQYF
TRBV25-1	TRBD1	TRBJ2-7	CASSEYHRGEQYF
TRBV5-5	-	TRBJ1-2	CASSLGVTGHYDYGYTF
TRBV27	TRBD1	TRBJ2-7	CACKGTGTGSYEQYF
TRBV5-1	-	TRBJ1-6	CASKGPETINSPLHF
TRBV2	-	TRBJ1-6	CASSLEQGSYNSPLHF
TRBV19	TRBD1	TRBJ2-1	CASRRGRGLNEQFF
TRBV5-1	TRBD1	TRBJ2-2	CASSPDRGDTGELFF
TRBV28	-	TRBJ1-2	CASSLGDYGYTF